Described below is a single T cell receptor beta chain sequence and its context. Germline-derived CDR1 and CDR2 are SGHRS and YFSETQ. The CDR3 covers 11 residues. V lost 6 bases and J 5 bases, leaving 8 bases between the germline ends. TCRdb's copy holds only in-frame clones and misses some; the assay was immunoSEQ multiplex PCR. The table has around 80,000 clones, more than 95% seen once. This entry comes from a study of technical replicates of blood from several donors. The V call is TRBV5-1, the J call TRBJ2-5; a weak D match, TRBD2 (5 bases). The source is a human donor in good health. Input material: T cells isolated from PBMCs. The CDR3 reads CASTQRETQYF. CDR3 in DNA: TGCGCCAGCACCCAGCGGGAGACCCAGTACTTC.